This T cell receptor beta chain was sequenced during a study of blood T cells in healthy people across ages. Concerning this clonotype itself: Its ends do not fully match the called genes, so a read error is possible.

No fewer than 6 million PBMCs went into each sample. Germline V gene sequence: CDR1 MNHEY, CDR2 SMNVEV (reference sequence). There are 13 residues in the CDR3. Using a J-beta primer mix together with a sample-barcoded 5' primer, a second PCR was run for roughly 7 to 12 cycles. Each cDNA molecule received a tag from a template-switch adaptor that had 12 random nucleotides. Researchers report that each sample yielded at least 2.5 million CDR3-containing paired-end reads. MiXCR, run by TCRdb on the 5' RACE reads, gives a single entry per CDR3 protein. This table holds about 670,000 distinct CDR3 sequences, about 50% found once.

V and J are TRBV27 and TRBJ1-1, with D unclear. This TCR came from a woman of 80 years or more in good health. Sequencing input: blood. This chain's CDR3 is CVSSLNTRTEAFF. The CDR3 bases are TGTGTCAGCAGTTTAAACACTAGGACTGAAGCTTTCTTT.